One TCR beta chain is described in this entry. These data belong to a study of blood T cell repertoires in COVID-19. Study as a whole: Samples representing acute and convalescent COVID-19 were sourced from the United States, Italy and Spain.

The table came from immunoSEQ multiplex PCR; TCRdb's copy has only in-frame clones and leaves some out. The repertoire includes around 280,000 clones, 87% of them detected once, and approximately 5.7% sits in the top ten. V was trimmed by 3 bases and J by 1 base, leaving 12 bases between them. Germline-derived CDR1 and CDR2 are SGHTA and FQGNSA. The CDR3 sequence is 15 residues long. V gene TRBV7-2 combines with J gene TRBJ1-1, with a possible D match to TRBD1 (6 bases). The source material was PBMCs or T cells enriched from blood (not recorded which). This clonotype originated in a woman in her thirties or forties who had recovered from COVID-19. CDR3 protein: CASSFQRGANTEAFF. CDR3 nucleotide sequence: TGTGCCAGCAGCTTCCAACGGGGGGCGAACACTGAAGCTTTCTTT. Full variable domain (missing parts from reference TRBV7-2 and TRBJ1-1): GAGVSQSPSNKVTEKGKDVELRCDPISGHTALYWYRQSLGQGLEFLIYFQGNSAPDKSGLPSDRFSAERTGGSVSTLTIQRTQQEDSAVYLCASSFQRGANTEAFFGQGTRLTVV.